These 18 T cell receptor beta chains came from one sample sequenced in a study of cytomegalovirus exposure and HLA in healthy donors. The PCR had 60 Vbeta and 13 Jbeta primers. The protocol was immunoSEQ multiplex PCR, while the TCRdb copy is restricted to in-frame clones and leaves out a portion. The sample shows about 170,000 clones, roughly 80% of them seen only once. Sequences were obtained from PBMCs. These receptors all come from a male donor in good health and CMV-seronegative.

This clone showed up just a few times. The chain has TRBV6-5 and TRBJ1-1; D is unclear. Per the germline V gene, CDR1 is MNHEY and CDR2 is SVGAGI. The CDR3 extends over 13 amino acids. The germline V and J ends were trimmed by 2 bases and 5 bases, with 9 bases remaining between them. DNA for the CDR3: TGTGCCAGCAGTTACCGTAGTTGGACTGAAGCTTTCTTT. Translated: CASSYRSWTEAFF.

The chain links TRBV10-3 to TRBJ2-3; D uncertain. The CDR3 consists of 16 residues. Germline CDR1 reads ENHRY; CDR2 reads SYGVKD. Trimming cost V 5 bases and J 2 bases, with 17 bases left between them. The CDR3 spells CAISTPPLRFTDTQYF. The CDR3 nucleotides read TGTGCCATCAGTACCCCCCCTCTGCGGTTCACAGATACGCAGTATTTT.

This sequence joins TRBV5-1 and TRBJ1-2; 10 bases match TRBD1. In germline, CDR1 is SGHRS, CDR2 YFSETQ. The CDR3 loop spans 15 amino acids. With V trimmed by 5 bases and J by 6 bases, 10 bases remained unmatched. CDR3 loop: CASREPGTGANGYTF. CDR3 DNA sequence: TGCGCCAGCAGGGAACCCGGGACAGGGGCGAATGGCTACACCTTC.

The chain employs TRBV5-5 and TRBJ2-7; TRBD2 might be the D (6 bases). Deletions cut 5 bases from V and 1 base from J, with 13 bases between. The CDR3 extends over 14 amino acids. In germline, CDR1 is SGHKS, CDR2 YYEKEE (reference sequence). DNA for the CDR3: TGTGCCAGCAGATCTGGGACTTCTTCCTACGAGCAGTACTTC. Residues: CASRSGTSSYEQYF. The entire variable domain, with the rest obtained from reference TRBV5-5 and TRBJ2-7, is as follows: DAGVTQSPTHLIKTRGQQVTLRCSPISGHKSVSWYQQVLGQGPQFIFQYYEKEERGRGNFPDRFSARQFPNYSSELNVNALLLGDSALYLCASRSGTSSYEQYFGPGTRLTVT.

The chain has TRBV30 and TRBJ1-4, with D unclear. The CDR3 spans 14 residues. Germline assignment: CDR1 GTSNPN and CDR2 SVGIG (reference sequence). CDR3 sequence: CAALVHSRFGKLFF. CDR3 nucleotides: TGTGCTGCCTTAGTCCATTCCCGTTTTGGAAAACTGTTTTTT.

This clone has more than one count but fewer than ten. This sequence joins TRBV28 and TRBJ2-3, with 10 bases matching TRBD1. Unmatched junction bases numbered 8, after V lost 2 bases and J lost 0 bases. The germline V gene has CDR1 MDHEN and CDR2 SYDVKM. This CDR3 has 18 amino acids. CDR3 sequence reads: CASSLPGQGLSSTDTQYF. CDR3 coding DNA: TGTGCCAGCAGTTTACCGGGACAGGGGCTATCTAGCACAGATACGCAGTATTTT.

This rearrangement joins TRBV29-1 to TRBJ2-1; 9 positions match TRBD2. The CDR3 totals 14 residues. Germline values: CDR1 SQVTM, CDR2 ANQGSEA. Unmatched junction bases numbered 9, after V lost 7 bases and J lost 5 bases. The CDR3 loop reads CSGLGGREDNEQFF. CDR3 nucleotides: TGCAGCGGCCTGGGCGGGAGGGAGGACAATGAGCAGTTCTTC.

The genes are TRBV29-1 and TRBJ2-7; the D is unclear. Deletions cut 3 bases from V and 0 bases from J, with 6 bases between. The CDR3 loop spans 12 amino acids. CDR1 SQVTM and CDR2 ANQGSEA come from the germline V gene. CDR3 nucleotide sequence: TGCAGCGTTGAGGGCTCCTCCTACGAGCAGTACTTC. Its translation: CSVEGSSYEQYF.

This clone was seen a single time. The genes are TRBV21-1 and TRBJ2-3; the DNA was not compared with TRBD2, the D call given in the table. TRBV21-1 is listed as a pseudogene. The CDR3 is 18 amino acids. The CDR3 DNA reads TGTGCCAGCAGCGAAACTTCACACCCGGGACTAGCATCAGATACGCAGTATTTT. Its protein is CASSETSHPGLASDTQYF.

V gene TRBV4-2 combines with J gene TRBJ2-4; no clear D gene. Germline V gene data show CDR1 as LGHNA and CDR2 as YNFKEQ. V was cut by 0 bases and J by 7 bases, with 13 bases left in between. This CDR3 is 15 amino acids long. As DNA, the CDR3 is TGTGCCAGCAGCCAAGATAGGCAAGTCGGGAACATTCAGTACTTC. The encoded protein is CASSQDRQVGNIQYF.

This clone has just one count. This chain links TRBV7-2 with TRBJ2-7, with D possibly being TRBD1 (6 bases). The CDR3 totals 14 residues. The V gene lost 6 bases and the J gene lost 7 bases, with 19 bases spanning the gap. Germline CDR1 and CDR2: SGHTA and FQGNSA. The CDR3 DNA follows: TGTGCCAGCAGTAGGGAAATAGGACAGATTGAGCAGTACTTC. This codes for CASSREIGQIEQYF.

The rearrangement uses TRBV5-1 and TRBJ2-7; 9 bases align to TRBD1. Germline V lookup: CDR1 SGHRS, CDR2 YFSETQ. V was pared by 4 bases and J by 0 bases, with 5 bases of the junction left unmatched. This CDR3 has 15 amino acids. The CDR3 protein is CASSGGTGNSYEQYF. The DNA for the CDR3 is TGCGCCAGCAGCGGGGGGACAGGGAACTCCTACGAGCAGTACTTC.

V and J are TRBV18 and TRBJ1-5; tentatively, D is TRBD1 (5 bases). The CDR3 contains 16 residues. Germline V CDR1 and CDR2: KGHSH, LQKENI. The V end lost 2 bases, the J end lost 3 bases, and 14 bases lay between the germline ends. In DNA form, the CDR3 reads TGTGCCAGCTCACCATGGGGCGGGGTGGTCAATCAGCCCCAGCATTTT. Translating it yields CASSPWGGVVNQPQHF.

V is TRBV21-1 and J is TRBJ2-3; the D call of TRBD2 is as the table states it, not checked on the DNA. TRBV21-1 is given as a pseudogene. This CDR3 has 17 residues. The CDR3 region has the DNA TGTGCCAGCAGCCCCTCTAGAGCGGATGAAATCACAGATACGCAGTATTTT. Protein sequence: CASSPSRADEITDTQYF.

The chain is built from TRBV7-9 and TRBJ1-2, with D unclear. The CDR3 is 14 residues long. Trimming pared 1 base from V and 5 bases from J, leaving 11 bases between. Germline V lookup: CDR1 SEHNR, CDR2 FQNEAQ (reference sequence). The CDR3 bases are TGTGCCAGCAGCTTAGTCGAGAACCCATATGGCTACACCTTC. It yields the protein CASSLVENPYGYTF.

J is TRBJ2-7 and V is TRBV30; 8 bases map to TRBD2. The CDR3 length is 17 residues. The ends lost 2 bases at V and 2 bases at J; junction bases unmatched: 14. Germline CDR1 is GTSNPN and CDR2 is SVGIG (reference sequence). This CDR3 reads CAWSLPFWRGDPYEQYF. As DNA, the CDR3 is TGTGCCTGGAGTCTTCCCTTTTGGCGGGGGGACCCCTACGAGCAGTACTTC.

The gene calls are TRBV9 and TRBJ1-1, with D possibly being TRBD1 (5 bases). V was pared by 0 bases and J by 3 bases, with 9 bases between. The CDR3 loop spans 14 amino acids. Per the germline V gene, CDR1 is SGDLS and CDR2 is YYNGEE. This CDR3 reads CASSVVPRDTEAFF. CDR3 DNA sequence: TGTGCCAGCAGCGTAGTACCCAGGGACACTGAAGCTTTCTTT.

In its sample, this clone was seen a few times. This sample also contains other DNA sequences that code for the same CDR3. The chain combines TRBV19 with TRBJ2-7; D possibly corresponds to TRBD1 (6 bases). There are 13 residues in the CDR3. V shed 2 bases and J shed 2 bases, with 7 bases lying between them. Germline CDR1 is LNHDA and CDR2 is SQIVND (reference sequence). The CDR3 DNA is TGTGCCAGTAGTATACAGGGGACCTACGAGCAGTACTTC. It yields the protein CASSIQGTYEQYF. The whole variable domain, filled in from reference TRBV19 and TRBJ2-7, reads DGGITQSPKYLFRKEGQNVTLSCEQNLNHDAMYWYRQDPGQGLRLIYYSQIVNDFQKGDIAEGYSVSREKKESFPLTVTSAQKNPTAFYLCASSIQGTYEQYFGPGTRLTVT.